These 3 T cell receptor beta chains were all obtained from the same sample, sequenced in a study of shared clonotypes between healthy human individuals. The method was immunoSEQ multiplex PCR; TCRdb's version includes in-frame clones alone and lacks a portion of them. In the table there are about 460,000 clones, around 77% of which are singletons. The sample consisted of PBMCs. Receptors originate from a woman in her thirties or forties in good health. Some clones in this sample may be carry-over from other donors' samples.

This clone appeared a few times. The rearrangement links TRBV10-3 to TRBJ1-5, with 7 bases matching TRBD1. The CDR3 spans 14 residues. From germline, CDR1 is ENHRY and CDR2 SYGVKD. V shed 6 bases and J 3 bases; nucleotides not matched to a gene: 5. The DNA for the CDR3 is TGTGCCATCAGCACGGGGACAGTCAATCAGCCCCAGCATTTT. Protein sequence: CAISTGTVNQPQHF.

This rearrangement joins TRBV2 to TRBJ2-1, with 7 nucleotides matching TRBD2. With V trimmed by 3 bases and J by 7 bases, 3 bases remained unmatched. The CDR3 is 13 amino acids. Germline V gene sequence: CDR1 SNHLY, CDR2 FYNNEI. CDR3 region: CASSERELNEQFF. The CDR3, as DNA: TGTGCCAGCAGTGAGCGGGAGCTTAATGAGCAGTTCTTC.

The chain employs TRBV29-1 and TRBJ1-5, with D hard to call. Germline assignment: CDR1 SQVTM and CDR2 ANQGSEA. The CDR3 loop spans 13 amino acids. V lost 1 base and J lost 7, with 11 bases in between. This CDR3 is CSVEGPSGQPQHF. The CDR3 bases are TGCAGCGTTGAAGGCCCATCGGGCCAGCCCCAGCATTTT.